The clone carrying this T cell receptor beta chain has only a few counts. The antigen is undetermined. V lost 1 base to trimming and J lost 4 bases, with 10 bases between them. From germline, CDR1 is SEHNR and CDR2 FQNEAQ (reference sequence). This CDR3 region has 14 residues. TCR beta CDR3 region amplification was performed from RNA transcripts. Researchers ran a first-round RT-PCR on the TCR CDR3 using the HTBI primer set. One entry per CDR3 protein results from TCRdb running MiXCR on the multiplex PCR reads. The sample records 600,000 to 900,000 distinct CDR3 sequences, over 15% being singletons. The data derive from a study of T cells in Graves' hyperthyroidism and ophthalmopathy. Graves' hyperthyroidism was deemed stable absent ophthalmopathy progression within 18 months. Study findings and constraints: Ophthalmopathy was predicted by the model a median of roughly 6.7 months ahead of onset.

Sequenced sample: blood. This sequence was found in a young man with Graves' hyperthyroidism. The V call is TRBV7-9, the J call TRBJ1-1; no firm D call. CDR3 DNA: TGTGCCAGCAGCTTAGGGTATTCTCGCACTGAAGCTTTCTTT. Protein: CASSLGYSRTEAFF.